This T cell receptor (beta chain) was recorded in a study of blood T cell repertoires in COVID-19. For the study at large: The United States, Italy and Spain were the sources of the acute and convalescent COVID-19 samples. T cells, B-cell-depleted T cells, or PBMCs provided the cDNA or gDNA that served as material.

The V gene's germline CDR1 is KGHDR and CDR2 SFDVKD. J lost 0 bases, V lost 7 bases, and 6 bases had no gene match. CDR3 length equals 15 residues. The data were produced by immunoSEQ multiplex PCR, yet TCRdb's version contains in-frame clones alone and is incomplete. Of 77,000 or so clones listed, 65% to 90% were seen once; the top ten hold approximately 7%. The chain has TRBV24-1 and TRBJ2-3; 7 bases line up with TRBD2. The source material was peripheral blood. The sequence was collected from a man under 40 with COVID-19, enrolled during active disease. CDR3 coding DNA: TGTGCCACCAGCTTGGCGGGGGTTAGCACAGATACGCAGTATTTT. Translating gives CATSLAGVSTDTQYF.